This is a list of T cell receptor beta chains from one sample in a study of CXCR3-negative and CXCR3-positive naive CD8 T cells. TCRdb processed the 5' RACE reads again and assigns one entry to each CDR3 protein, with no DNA. The repertoire table contains some 130,000 distinct CDR3 sequences. The sequenced sample consisted of naive CXCR3+ CD8+ T cells from blood. The receptors were sampled from a human donor in good health. Some clones in this sample may be carry-over from other donors' samples. The CDR3 runs from the conserved cysteine through the conserved F or W. Each record gives: clone size, J gene, V gene, CDR3 protein. Clone size is not always given. Where it is, it says once, few, many or a class for expanded clones.

abundance: -; j_gene: TRBJ2-7; v_gene: TRBV7-9; CDR3aa: CASRSGGTYEQYF
abundance: medium-sized; j_gene: TRBJ2-1; v_gene: TRBV7-8; CDR3aa: CASSVPGTSVVNEQFF
abundance: -; j_gene: TRBJ1-1; v_gene: TRBV29-1; CDR3aa: CSAGGGTGRPNTEAFF
abundance: -; j_gene: TRBJ1-5; v_gene: TRBV11-2; CDR3aa: CASSPQPDQPQHF
abundance: -; j_gene: TRBJ1-2; v_gene: TRBV5-1; CDR3aa: CASSLDPGDYGYTF
abundance: -; j_gene: TRBJ2-7; v_gene: TRBV30; CDR3aa: CAWTGDVSYEQYF
abundance: -; j_gene: TRBJ2-3; v_gene: TRBV6-5; CDR3aa: CASGTSGTDTQYF
abundance: -; j_gene: TRBJ1-1; v_gene: TRBV4-1; CDR3aa: CASSQVRGNTEAFF
abundance: -; j_gene: TRBJ2-1; v_gene: TRBV29-1; CDR3aa: CSVEKQASSYNEQFF
abundance: -; j_gene: TRBJ1-5; v_gene: TRBV6-1; CDR3aa: CASSESRNQPQHF
abundance: -; j_gene: TRBJ2-3; v_gene: TRBV20-1; CDR3aa: CSARDVAGGPPDTQYF
abundance: -; j_gene: TRBJ1-2; v_gene: TRBV7-9; CDR3aa: CASSLGYDGYTF
abundance: -; j_gene: TRBJ2-3; v_gene: TRBV28; CDR3aa: CASSGGASTDTQYF
abundance: -; j_gene: TRBJ1-1; v_gene: TRBV4-3; CDR3aa: CASSRDRGSGNTEAFF
abundance: -; j_gene: TRBJ2-7; v_gene: TRBV20-1; CDR3aa: CSARAPSGTGVSYEQYF
abundance: -; j_gene: TRBJ1-4; v_gene: TRBV14; CDR3aa: CASSQSGGLAERLFF
abundance: -; j_gene: TRBJ1-5; v_gene: TRBV7-9; CDR3aa: CASSLGDRDQPQHF
abundance: -; j_gene: TRBJ2-5; v_gene: TRBV7-9; CDR3aa: CASSLGTDREFGEEETQYF
abundance: -; j_gene: TRBJ1-3; v_gene: TRBV29-1; CDR3aa: CSVVGGSSGNTIYF
abundance: -; j_gene: TRBJ1-2; v_gene: TRBV23-1; CDR3aa: CASTLGHGYTF
abundance: -; j_gene: TRBJ2-7; v_gene: TRBV3-1; CDR3aa: CASSPWTGSDSYEKYF
abundance: -; j_gene: TRBJ2-3; v_gene: TRBV7-8; CDR3aa: CASSSGLAGGPEADTQYF
abundance: -; j_gene: TRBJ2-1; v_gene: TRBV4-3; CDR3aa: CASSQDGNRYNEQFF
abundance: -; j_gene: TRBJ2-2; v_gene: TRBV29-1; CDR3aa: CSVVWATGELFF
abundance: -; j_gene: TRBJ2-7; v_gene: TRBV7-9; CDR3aa: CASSFGGESEQYF
abundance: -; j_gene: TRBJ2-6; v_gene: TRBV14; CDR3aa: CASSQAGYDQGSGANVLTF
abundance: -; j_gene: TRBJ2-3; v_gene: TRBV12-3/TRBV12-4; CDR3aa: CASSLPPGDTQYF
abundance: -; j_gene: TRBJ2-1; v_gene: TRBV13; CDR3aa: CASSHGQGQKYNEQFF
abundance: -; j_gene: TRBJ1-5; v_gene: TRBV6-2/TRBV6-3; CDR3aa: CASSLTGGGNQPQHF
abundance: -; j_gene: TRBJ2-7; v_gene: TRBV5-1; CDR3aa: CASSSPSSYEQYF
abundance: -; j_gene: TRBJ2-1; v_gene: TRBV21-1; CDR3aa: CARTSGISKSSYNEQFF
abundance: -; j_gene: TRBJ1-2; v_gene: TRBV27; CDR3aa: CAAGPTEGYTF
abundance: -; j_gene: TRBJ2-7; v_gene: TRBV25-1; CDR3aa: CASRRGLSREQYF
abundance: -; j_gene: TRBJ1-2; v_gene: TRBV10-2; CDR3aa: CASSEAGVNQGYTF
abundance: -; j_gene: TRBJ2-7; v_gene: TRBV27; CDR3aa: CASSLRRNYEQYF
abundance: -; j_gene: TRBJ1-5; v_gene: TRBV28; CDR3aa: CASSNGMGNQPQHF
abundance: -; j_gene: TRBJ2-7; v_gene: TRBV10-3; CDR3aa: CAISEALAGGPQGEQYF
abundance: -; j_gene: TRBJ1-1; v_gene: TRBV19; CDR3aa: CASRDGASPEAFF
abundance: -; j_gene: TRBJ2-2; v_gene: TRBV28; CDR3aa: CASRRKPGTHTGELFF
abundance: -; j_gene: TRBJ2-3; v_gene: TRBV7-9; CDR3aa: CASSLRGDFTDTQYF
abundance: -; j_gene: TRBJ1-1; v_gene: TRBV13; CDR3aa: CASSLGTNTEAFF
abundance: -; j_gene: TRBJ2-6; v_gene: TRBV6-5; CDR3aa: CASSQGIPGGGTGANVLTF